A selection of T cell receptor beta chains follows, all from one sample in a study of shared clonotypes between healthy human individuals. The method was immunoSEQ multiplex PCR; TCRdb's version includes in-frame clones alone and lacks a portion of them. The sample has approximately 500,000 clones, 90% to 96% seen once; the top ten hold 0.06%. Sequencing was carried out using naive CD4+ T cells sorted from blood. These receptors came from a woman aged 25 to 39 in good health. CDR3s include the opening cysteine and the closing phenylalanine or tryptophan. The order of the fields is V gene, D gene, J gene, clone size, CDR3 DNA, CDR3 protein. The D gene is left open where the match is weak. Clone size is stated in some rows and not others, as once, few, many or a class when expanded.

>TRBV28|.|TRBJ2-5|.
TGTGCCAGCAGTAACGGACAGTACCTCGGGGGCACCCAGTACTTC
CASSNGQYLGGTQYF
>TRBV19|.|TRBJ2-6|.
TGTGCCAGTACTATACGGGGCTCTGGGGCCAACGTCCTGACTTTC
CASTIRGSGANVLTF
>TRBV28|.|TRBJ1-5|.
TGTGCCAGCAGGGGAGGGATTCAGCCCCAGCATTTT
CASRGGIQPQHF
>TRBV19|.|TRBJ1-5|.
TGTGCCAGTAGTGGGCCCCATGATAGCAATCAGCCCCAGCATTTT
CASSGPHDSNQPQHF
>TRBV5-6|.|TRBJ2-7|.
TGTGCCAGCAGCTCCCTGACTAGCGCGACACAGGGGTACGAGCAGTACTTC
CASSSLTSATQGYEQYF
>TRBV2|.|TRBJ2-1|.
TGTGCCAGCTATAACTCCGGGAAAGGGACGCCGGAGCAGTTCTTC
CASYNSGKGTPEQFF
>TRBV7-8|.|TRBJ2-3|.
TGTGCCAGCAGCTTAGCGCTGGTAGTCTTCTCGGATACGCAGTATTTT
CASSLALVVFSDTQYF
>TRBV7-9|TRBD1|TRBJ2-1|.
TGTGCCAGCAGCTCGACTGGGACAGGGATCGACAATGAGCAGTTCTTC
CASSSTGTGIDNEQFF
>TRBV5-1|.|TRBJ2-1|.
TGCGCCAGCAGCTTGGATCCGGGGAGGGAGCAGTTCTTC
CASSLDPGREQFF
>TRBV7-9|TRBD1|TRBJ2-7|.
TGTGCCAGCAGCAACACCCGACAGGGATCCCCCTACGAGCAGTACTTC
CASSNTRQGSPYEQYF
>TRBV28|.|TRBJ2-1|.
TGTGCCAGCAGTGGATGGAGGGATGATGAGCAGTTCTTC
CASSGWRDDEQFF
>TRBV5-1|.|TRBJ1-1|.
TGCGCCAGCAGCTTGACGTCTCCCCGGATCAACACTGAAGCTTTCTTT
CASSLTSPRINTEAFF
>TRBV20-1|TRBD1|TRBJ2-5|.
TGCAGTGCTTACCGGGACAGTCAGTACTTC
CSAYRDSQYF
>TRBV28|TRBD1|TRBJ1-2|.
TGTGCCAGCAGTTTTACAGGGGGCCGGGGCTACACCTTC
CASSFTGGRGYTF
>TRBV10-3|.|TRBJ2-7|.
TGTGCCATCAGTGACCCCGAACGTAACTACGAGCAGTACTTC
CAISDPERNYEQYF
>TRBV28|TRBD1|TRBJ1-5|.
TGTGCCAGCAGTTGGACAGGGTTGGACAATCAGCCCCAGCATTTT
CASSWTGLDNQPQHF
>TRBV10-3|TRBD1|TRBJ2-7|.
TGTGCCATCAGTGAGTCGGGACAGTACGAGCAGTACTTC
CAISESGQYEQYF
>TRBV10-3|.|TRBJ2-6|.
TGTGCCATCAGTGAACAGGGACCCACTGGGGCCAACGTCCTGACTTTC
CAISEQGPTGANVLTF
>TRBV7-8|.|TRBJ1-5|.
TGTGCCAGCAGCTTAGCGGGTAGAACTTATAGCAATCAGCCCCAGCATTTT
CASSLAGRTYSNQPQHF
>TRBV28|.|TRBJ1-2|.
TGTGCCAGCAGACGACTAACTAACTATGGCTACACCTTC
CASRRLTNYGYTF
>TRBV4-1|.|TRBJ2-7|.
TGCGCCAGCAGCCACCCCGGAGGGGGAAGCTCCTACGAGCAGTACTTC
CASSHPGGGSSYEQYF
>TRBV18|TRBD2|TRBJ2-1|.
TGTGCCAGCTCACAACTAGCGGGAGGGCCTGGCTACAATGAGCAGTTCTTC
CASSQLAGGPGYNEQFF
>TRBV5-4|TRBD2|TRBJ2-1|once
TGTGCCAGCAGTGGTGGGACTAGCCTATACAATGAGCAGTTCTTC
CASSGGTSLYNEQFF
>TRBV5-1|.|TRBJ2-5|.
TGCGCCAGCAGCTTGTCGACAGTAAATCAAGAGACCCAGTACTTC
CASSLSTVNQETQYF